This passage covers 20 T cell receptor beta chains from one sample sequenced in a study of early T cells in non-severe SARS-CoV-2 infection. One entry per CDR3 protein results from TCRdb running MiXCR on the 5' RACE reads. This table holds tens of thousands of distinct CDR3 sequences, about 10% found once. Sequences were derived from whole blood, sampled at baseline. The receptors were gathered from an adult who was a healthcare worker with PCR-confirmed SARS-CoV-2 infection or an uninfected control (not recorded which).

The rearrangement uses TRBV27 and TRBJ2-7; D remains unclear. Trimming shortened V by 3 bases and J by 7 bases, and 16 bases separated the two germline ends. Germline lookup yields CDR1 MNHEY and CDR2 SMNVEV (reference sequence). The CDR3 length is 14 residues. This chain's CDR3 is CASSFGRNLGEQYF. DNA for the CDR3: TGTGCCAGCAGTTTCGGCAGGAACCTCGGGGAGCAGTACTTC.

This clonotype occurred a few times. This chain joins TRBV12-3 or TRBV12-4 and TRBJ2-5; D remains unclear. The V gene lost 6 bases and the J gene lost 5 bases, with 16 bases spanning the gap. This CDR3 comprises 14 residues. CDR3 loop: CASSIGGFMETQYF. In nucleotides, the CDR3 is TGTGCCAGCAGCATTGGTGGGTTCATGGAGACCCAGTACTTC.

This clonotype has more than one count but fewer than ten. V and J are TRBV6-5 and TRBJ2-7; TRBD1 matches at 9 bases. Germline V gives CDR1 MNHEY, CDR2 SVGAGI. This CDR3 has 16 residues. Germline trimming cut 1 base from V and 3 bases from J; bases unmatched to any gene: 7. CDR3 sequence: CASSYYVGQGIYEQYF. The CDR3 DNA sequence: TGTGCCAGCAGTTACTACGTGGGACAGGGAATCTACGAGCAGTACTTC.

This chain connects TRBV30 to TRBJ2-7; tentative D call: TRBD2 (5 bases). This CDR3 is built from 13 residues. V gave up 1 base and J gave up 4 bases, with 11 bases separating them. From germline, CDR1 is GTSNPN and CDR2 SVGIG (reference sequence). The CDR3 spells CAWSAGIPYEQYF. CDR3 DNA: TGTGCCTGGAGTGCGGGAATTCCTTACGAGCAGTACTTC.

This clonotype occurred a few times. The chain joins TRBV7-6 to TRBJ2-7; D is perhaps TRBD2 (6 bases). CDR1 and CDR2 from the germline V gene are SGHVS and FNYEAQ. This CDR3 spans 15 amino acids. Between the trimmed V and J ends, which lost 1 base and 7 bases, there was a span of 17 bases. The CDR3 loop is CASSLDRRRDGEQYF. The CDR3 DNA is TGTGCCAGCAGCTTAGATCGGCGGAGGGACGGTGAGCAGTACTTC.

The chain uses TRBV5-6 and TRBJ2-6; D tentatively reads TRBD1 or TRBD2 (5 bases each). Germline V gene sequence: CDR1 SGHDT, CDR2 YYEEEE. Trimming cost V 1 base and J 3 bases, with 20 bases left between them. This CDR3 is 19 amino acids long. CDR3 nucleotide sequence: TGTGCCAGCAGCTTGCGAGGGGAAAACGGACTGCGTGGGGCCAACGTCCTGACTTTC. Translating it yields CASSLRGENGLRGANVLTF.

The rearrangement uses TRBV24-1 and TRBJ2-5; 11 nucleotides line up with TRBD1. J gave up 7 bases and V 9 bases, and 6 bases lay outside the gene matches. The length of the CDR3 is 13 residues. In germline, CDR1 is KGHDR, CDR2 SFDVKD. The CDR3 region has the DNA TGTGCCACCGCCCCGGGACAGGGGGGGACCCAGTACTTC. Amino acid sequence: CATAPGQGGTQYF.

This clonotype turned up a few times. The chain carries TRBV5-1 and TRBJ2-1; 7 nucleotides align to TRBD1. V lost 4 bases, J lost 8 bases, and 9 bases stayed unmatched. CDR1 and CDR2 (germline): SGHRS, YFSETQ. CDR3 size: 14 residues. The CDR3 protein is CASSKGQLGDEQFF. Written as DNA, the CDR3 is TGCGCCAGCAGCAAGGGACAGCTCGGGGATGAGCAGTTCTTC. Using reference TRBV5-1 and TRBJ2-1 for the parts outside the CDR3, the full variable domain is KAGVTQTPRYLIKTRGQQVTLSCSPISGHRSVSWYQQTPGQGLQFLFEYFSETQRNKGNFPGRFSGRQFSNSRSEMNVSTLELGDSALYLCASSKGQLGDEQFFGPGTRLTVL.

This chain connects TRBV4-1 to TRBJ2-5; TRBD1 matches at 8 bases. With 3 bases clipped from V and 4 bases from J, the junction kept 7 bases outside the gene matches. CDR1 and CDR2 from the germline V gene are MGHRA and YSYEKL. The CDR3 spans 15 residues. The CDR3 nucleotides read TGCGCCAGCAGCCAGGGGGAGACAGGGGTAGAGACCCAGTACTTC. It specifies CASSQGETGVETQYF.

A few counts support this clonotype. The chain couples TRBV6-5 to TRBJ1-5; D uncertain. Germline V CDR1 and CDR2: MNHEY, SVGAGI. The CDR3 loop spans 15 amino acids. Trimming stripped 5 bases from V and 0 bases from J, with 11 bases between. The CDR3 bases are TGTGCCAGCAGTGATAATTACTATAGCAATCAGCCCCAGCATTTT. Translation: CASSDNYYSNQPQHF.

This clonotype has a handful of counts. The rearrangement links TRBV5-1 to TRBJ2-1; D is perhaps TRBD1 (6 bases). The CDR3 consists of 16 residues. The V end lost 5 bases, the J end lost 0 bases, and 15 bases lay between the germline ends. CDR1 SGHRS and CDR2 YFSETQ come from the germline V gene. CDR3 in amino acids: CASSFTGRSSYNEQFF. CDR3 sequence (DNA): TGCGCCAGCAGTTTCACAGGGAGAAGCTCCTACAATGAGCAGTTCTTC.

This chain joins TRBV18 and TRBJ2-7; D is ambiguous. Germline lookup yields CDR1 KGHSH and CDR2 LQKENI. The V and J ends lost 3 bases and 2 bases respectively, with 5 bases between them. The CDR3 is 12 residues long. The CDR3 protein is CASSPAPYEQYF. Here the CDR3 DNA reads TGTGCCAGCTCACCTGCTCCCTACGAGCAGTACTTC.

DNA for the CDR3: TGTGCCAGCAGCTTAGCGTATTCGGGGCTGGCGTACTTC. Protein sequence: CASSLAYSGLAYF. This chain uses TRBV7-8 with TRBJ2-4; D is perhaps TRBD1 or TRBD2 (5 bases each). The CDR3 has 13 residues. Germline-derived CDR1 and CDR2 are SGHVS and FQNEAQ. The V gene lost 0 bases and the J gene lost 15 bases, with 15 bases spanning the gap.

This clonotype was seen a handful of times. The V gene is TRBV5-5, the J gene TRBJ2-2; the D is unclear. Deletions cut 1 base from V and 5 bases from J, with 12 bases between. The CDR3 extends over 15 amino acids. In germline, CDR1 is SGHKS, CDR2 YYEKEE (reference sequence). In nucleotides, the CDR3 is TGTGCCAGCAGCTTGCAGTGGACCAATACCGGGGAGCTGTTTTTT. As protein: CASSLQWTNTGELFF.

This clonotype was detected many times. V is TRBV30 and J is TRBJ1-1; 7 bases are a match to TRBD1. The CDR3 totals 15 residues. Trimming removed 4 bases from V and 5 bases from J; junction bases left unmatched: 13. The germline V gene encodes CDR1 GTSNPN and CDR2 SVGIG (reference sequence). CDR3 sequence: CAWKQGPPWNTEAFF. CDR3 nucleotides: TGTGCCTGGAAACAGGGGCCGCCTTGGAATACTGAAGCTTTCTTT.

This clonotype was counted ten times or more. The genes are TRBV30 and TRBJ2-1; 8 positions match TRBD2. Germline loops: CDR1 GTSNPN, CDR2 SVGIG (reference sequence). The trim removed 4 bases at V and 6 bases at J, leaving 8 bases unmatched. The CDR3 totals 14 residues. CDR3 sequence reads: CAWTRGLVFNEQFF. The CDR3 DNA reads TGTGCCTGGACGAGGGGACTAGTATTCAATGAGCAGTTCTTC.

This clonotype was found many times. This chain joins TRBV21-1 and TRBJ2-7; the table's D call TRBD1 went unverified against the DNA. TRBV21-1 is recorded as a pseudogene. The CDR3 spans 14 residues. The DNA for the CDR3 is TGTGCCAGCAGCAAATTCCCAGGGCTCAGCGAGCAGTACTTC. This encodes CASSKFPGLSEQYF.

This clonotype was seen a handful of times. The CDR3 coding sequence is TGTGCCAGCATGTACCGGGACAGCGTCTACGAGCAGTACTTC. Protein: CASMYRDSVYEQYF. This chain connects TRBV6-1 to TRBJ2-7, with TRBD1 matching over 7 bases. Germline V gives CDR1 MNHNS, CDR2 SASEGT. The CDR3 contains 14 residues. J lost 3 bases, V lost 7 bases, and 9 bases had no gene match.

The rearrangement joins TRBV12-3 or TRBV12-4 to TRBJ1-2, with D hard to call. Trimming took 6 bases from V and 5 from J, leaving 13 bases between them. The CDR3 sequence is 13 residues long. The CDR3 sequence: CASRQTLGYGYTF. DNA of the CDR3: TGTGCCAGCAGGCAGACACTAGGGTATGGCTACACCTTC.

This clonotype was counted many times. J is TRBJ2-5 and V is TRBV7-9; D unclear. Germline V gene sequence: CDR1 SEHNR, CDR2 FQNEAQ (reference sequence). The length of the CDR3 is 12 residues. V lost 3 bases and J 5 bases, leaving 7 bases between the germline ends. Here the CDR3 DNA reads TGTGCCAGCAGCTTGAATGGCGAGACCCAGTACTTC. This encodes CASSLNGETQYF.